This T cell receptor beta chain is from a study of T cells in Graves' hyperthyroidism and ophthalmopathy. For the study at large: Sampling of peripheral blood happened at initial diagnosis, prior to any treatment.

Study conclusions and caveats: Ophthalmopathy, which appeared later, was predicted by the model a median approximately 6 months before onset.

Template material for amplifying TCR beta CDR3 regions consisted of RNA transcripts. The primer set for the first-round RT-PCR of the TCR CDR3 was HTBI. Using its own MiXCR run on the multiplex PCR reads, TCRdb lists one record per CDR3 protein. The table has about 700,000 distinct CDR3 sequences, about 15% seen once. This clonotype occurred many times. Antigen unknown. Diagnosis of hyperthyroidism was new in patients aged 18 to 65, and its duration was under 2 months. The germline CDR1 and CDR2 sequences are SGHVS and FQNEAQ. The CDR3 covers 15 residues. V lost 1 base and J lost 5; bases outside the gene matches: 2.

This TCR was sampled from a woman younger than 35 with Graves' hyperthyroidism. Sequenced sample: blood. The chain couples TRBV7-8 to TRBJ2-7, with 13 bases fitting TRBD2. CDR3 amino acids: CASSLGTSGSNEQYF. In DNA, the CDR3 is TGTGCCAGCAGCTTAGGGACTAGCGGGAGCAACGAGCAGTACTTC.